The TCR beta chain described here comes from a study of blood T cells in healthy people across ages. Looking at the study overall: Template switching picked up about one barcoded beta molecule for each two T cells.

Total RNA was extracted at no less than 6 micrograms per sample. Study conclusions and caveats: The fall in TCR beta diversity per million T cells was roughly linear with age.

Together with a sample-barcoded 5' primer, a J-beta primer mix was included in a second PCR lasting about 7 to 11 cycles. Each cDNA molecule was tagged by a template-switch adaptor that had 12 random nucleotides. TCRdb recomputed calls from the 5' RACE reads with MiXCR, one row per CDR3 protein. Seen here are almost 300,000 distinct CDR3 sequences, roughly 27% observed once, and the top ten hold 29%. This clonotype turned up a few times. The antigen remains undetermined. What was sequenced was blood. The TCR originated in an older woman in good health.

The CDR3 sequence is CASSLRGSNQAYEQYF. Written as DNA, the CDR3 is TGTGCCAGCAGCCTCCGCGGTTCCAACCAGGCCTACGAGCAGTACTTC. The chain employs TRBV2 and TRBJ2-7, with D hard to call. The CDR3 has 16 residues. Trimming shortened V by 6 bases and J by 2 bases, and 20 bases separated the two germline ends. Germline loops: CDR1 SNHLY, CDR2 FYNNEI.